Shown below are 5 T cell receptor beta chains from a single sample sequenced in a study of neoadjuvant anti-PD-1 for oral cavity cancer. The assay was immunoSEQ multiplex PCR, and TCRdb's table has in-frame clones only and misses some. The profile shows approximately 13,000 clones, roughly two thirds of them singletons. The material was PBMCs, obtained before nivolumab (anti-PD-1) treatment. The receptors were sampled from a person aged 35-80 years with oral cavity squamous cell carcinoma.

The V call is TRBV5-1, the J call TRBJ2-5; 8 bases line up with TRBD1. Trimming at V came to 0 bases and at J to 2 bases, leaving 9 bases not matched to a gene. This CDR3 spans 17 amino acids. Germline CDR1 SGHRS, CDR2 YFSETQ. CDR3 sequence (DNA): TGCGCCAGCAGCTTGGCCGGACTAAGGACAGGGCAAGAGACCCAGTACTTC. Its translation: CASSLAGLRTGQETQYF.

The rearrangement uses TRBV11-2 and TRBJ2-3; D remains unclear. Trimming removed 1 base from V and 0 bases from J, with 11 bases in between. CDR3 size: 16 residues. From germline, CDR1 is SGHAT and CDR2 FQNNGV. CDR3 residues: CASSLGPHPSTDTQYF. CDR3 DNA sequence: TGTGCCAGCAGCTTAGGGCCACATCCTAGCACAGATACGCAGTATTTT.

This clone was recorded a few times. The rearrangement uses TRBV10-1 and TRBJ1-1; TRBD1 is a possible D gene (5 bases). Trimming pared 0 bases from V and 3 bases from J, leaving 14 bases between. The CDR3 sequence is 16 residues long. Germline loops: CDR1 WNHNN, CDR2 SYGVQD (reference sequence). This CDR3 is CASSESNNWDHTEAFF. Here the CDR3 DNA reads TGCGCCAGCAGTGAGTCAAATAATTGGGACCACACTGAAGCTTTCTTT.

The table lists this clone with a few counts. The rearrangement joins TRBV4-2 to TRBJ2-2; D is unclear. The germline V and J ends were trimmed by 5 bases and 0 bases, with 10 bases remaining between them. The CDR3 loop spans 15 amino acids. The V gene's germline CDR1 is LGHNA and CDR2 YNFKEQ. As DNA, the CDR3 is TGTGCCAGCAGCGCAACTTCGGCGAACACCGGGGAGCTGTTTTTT. Encoded protein: CASSATSANTGELFF.

The V and J genes are TRBV25-1 and TRBJ1-2; no firm D call. V was cut by 2 bases and J by 8 bases, with 18 bases left in between. The CDR3 length is 15 residues. CDR1 and CDR2 from the germline V gene are MGHDK and SYGVNS. CDR3 protein: CASSEAGGFGGGYTF. The CDR3, as DNA: TGTGCCAGCAGTGAAGCCGGTGGCTTCGGCGGGGGCTACACCTTC.